This T cell receptor beta chain derives from a study of blood T cell repertoires in COVID-19. Across the study: COVID-19 samples from acute and convalescent phases originated in the United States, Italy and Spain. The analysed material was cDNA or gDNA that came from T cells, B-cell-depleted T cells, or PBMCs.

Germline CDR1 and CDR2: ENHRY and SYGVKD. Between the trimmed V and J ends, which lost 6 bases and 4 bases, there was a span of 24 bases. CDR3 length: 17 residues. The authors' processing: Quantification of nucleated cells was approximated via reference gene primer amplification. This table comes from immunoSEQ multiplex PCR, and its TCRdb copy is limited to in-frame clones, with some not included. Clone size and the V and J calls come from that table; the DNA yielded D and trimming. The data show about 400,000 clones, 86% seen once. The sample consisted of peripheral blood. The V and J genes are TRBV10-3 and TRBJ1-2; D is possibly TRBD1 (6 bases). The TCR was taken from a woman aged 25 to 39 with active or convalescent COVID-19. The CDR3 DNA reads as TGTGCCATCAGAGCTACAGGGTACTCCTCGATGGCCTATGGCTACACCTTC. Its translation: CAIRATGYSSMAYGYTF.